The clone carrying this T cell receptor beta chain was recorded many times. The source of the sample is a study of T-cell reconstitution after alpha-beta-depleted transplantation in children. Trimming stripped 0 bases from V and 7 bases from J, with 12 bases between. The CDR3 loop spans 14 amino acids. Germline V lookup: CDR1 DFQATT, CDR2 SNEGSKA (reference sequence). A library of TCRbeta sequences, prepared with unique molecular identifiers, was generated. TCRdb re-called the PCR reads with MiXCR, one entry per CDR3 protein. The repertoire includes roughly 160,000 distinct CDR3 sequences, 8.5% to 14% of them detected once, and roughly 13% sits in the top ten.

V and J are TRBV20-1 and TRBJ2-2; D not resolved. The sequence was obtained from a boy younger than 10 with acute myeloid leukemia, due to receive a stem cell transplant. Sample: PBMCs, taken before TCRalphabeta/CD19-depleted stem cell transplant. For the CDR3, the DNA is TGCAGTGCTAGAGATAGGGCCCCCTTCGGGGAGCTGTTTTTT. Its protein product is CSARDRAPFGELFF.